A single sample is the source of the 26 T cell receptor beta chains below, sequenced in a study of cytomegalovirus exposure and HLA in healthy donors. PCR was performed using 60 Vbeta and 13 Jbeta primers. The table came from immunoSEQ multiplex PCR; TCRdb's copy has only in-frame clones and leaves some out. The sample comprises approximately 110,000 clones, around 80% of which are singletons, and about 5.2% rests with the top ten. The sample was PBMCs. All receptors come from a female donor in good health and CMV-seropositive.

The chain employs TRBV2 and TRBJ2-7; tentative D call: TRBD2 (5 bases). The ends were cut back, 6 bases at V and 7 bases at J, with 22 bases in the middle. Germline CDR1 reads SNHLY; CDR2 reads FYNNEI. CDR3 length: 15 amino acids. The CDR3 is CASRPSHSALGEQYF. The CDR3 DNA reads TGTGCCAGCAGGCCCAGCCATAGCGCCTTGGGGGAGCAGTACTTC.

The CDR3 nucleotides are TGTGCCAGCAGCCCCCGCGGGCTAGCGGGAGGCAATGAGCAGTTCTTC. Encoded protein: CASSPRGLAGGNEQFF. The J gene is TRBJ2-1, the V gene TRBV7-3; TRBD2 aligns across 11 bases. Per germline, CDR1 SGHTA and CDR2 FQGTGA. Trimming took 5 bases from V and 6 from J; bases not matched to a gene: 9. The CDR3 covers 16 residues.

The rearrangement links TRBV5-4 to TRBJ2-1; 7 nucleotides agree with TRBD2. V gave up 0 bases and J gave up 4 bases; unmatched junction bases: 4. Germline V gene sequence: CDR1 SGHNT, CDR2 YYREEE (reference sequence). The CDR3 spans 15 residues. CDR3 protein: CASSLAGGHYNEQFF. The CDR3 DNA follows: TGTGCCAGCAGCTTGGCGGGAGGTCATTACAATGAGCAGTTCTTC.

The chain couples TRBV5-1 to TRBJ2-2; 9 nucleotides match TRBD1. Trimming cost V 7 bases and J 7 bases; bases outside gene matches: 14. This CDR3 comprises 16 residues. Germline CDR1 is SGHRS and CDR2 is YFSETQ. The CDR3 sequence is CASSLRDRALNGELFF. CDR3 bases: TGCGCCAGCTCACTCCGGGACAGGGCCCTTAACGGGGAGCTGTTTTTT.

The chain joins TRBV7-3 to TRBJ2-7, with TRBD2 matching 7 bases. This CDR3 has 15 residues. Germline trimming cut 6 bases from V and 4 bases from J; bases unmatched to any gene: 12. Per germline, CDR1 SGHTA and CDR2 FQGTGA. CDR3 in DNA: TGTGCCAGCAGTTCAGAGGCGGGGGAACTATACGAGCAGTACTTC. It yields the protein CASSSEAGELYEQYF.

The chain recombines TRBV30 with TRBJ2-3; 8 nucleotides align to TRBD2. The trim removed 2 bases at V and 6 bases at J, leaving 7 bases unmatched. Germline loops: CDR1 GTSNPN, CDR2 SVGIG (reference sequence). The CDR3 contains 14 residues. Written as DNA, the CDR3 is TGTGCCTGGAGTTCAGGACCGGGAGGGGATACGCAGTATTTT. As protein: CAWSSGPGGDTQYF.

The chain combines TRBV30 with TRBJ2-5, with D possibly TRBD1 on 6 matching bases. The CDR3 is made up of 14 amino acids. Trimming shortened V by 0 bases and J by 1 base, and 9 bases separated the two germline ends. In germline, CDR1 is GTSNPN, CDR2 SVGIG (reference sequence). CDR3 sequence: CAWSVGQVQETQYF. In DNA form, the CDR3 reads TGTGCCTGGAGTGTGGGACAAGTCCAAGAGACCCAGTACTTC.

The chain links TRBV19 to TRBJ2-4; TRBD2 agrees at 13 bases. Germline V gene data show CDR1 as LNHDA and CDR2 as SQIVND (reference sequence). V lost 5 bases, J lost 7 bases, and 2 bases stayed unmatched. The CDR3 totals 14 residues. CDR3 protein: CASSAGLAGNIQYF. The CDR3 region has the DNA TGTGCCAGTAGTGCGGGACTAGCGGGGAACATTCAGTACTTC.

V is TRBV13 and J is TRBJ2-1, with 7 bases lining up with TRBD2. This CDR3 is built from 13 residues. The trim removed 4 bases at V and 9 bases at J, leaving 6 bases unmatched. Per the germline V gene, CDR1 is PRHDT and CDR2 is FYEKMQ (reference sequence). The chain's CDR3 is CASSSGGFGEQFF. In nucleotides, the CDR3 is TGTGCCAGCAGCTCCGGGGGGTTTGGTGAGCAGTTCTTC.

In the case of this clone: No conserved phenylalanine or tryptophan ends this CDR3, so it is likely a read error. Because the CDR3's place on the DNA is in doubt, the DNA is left out and the CDR3 is given as listed by TCRdb. The CDR3 loop is CTPRPQTRSSLRS. The chain uses TRBV29-1 and TRBJ2-7; the DNA was not used to check the table's D call, TRBD2. The CDR3 contains 13 residues when both ends are counted. Germline V CDR1 and CDR2: SQVTM, ANQGSEA.

V gene TRBV28 combines with J gene TRBJ2-7; D is ambiguous. The CDR3 is 14 residues long. Per germline, CDR1 MDHEN and CDR2 SYDVKM. The V end was cut by 6 bases, the J end by 0 bases, with 12 bases between. This CDR3 is CASRYSARSYEQYF. DNA of the CDR3: TGTGCCAGCAGATACTCCGCTCGCTCCTACGAGCAGTACTTC.

The chain couples TRBV9 to TRBJ2-7; TRBD2 might be the D (6 bases). The V gene's germline CDR1 is SGDLS and CDR2 YYNGEE. This CDR3 spans 16 amino acids. Trimming removed 0 bases at V and 2 bases at J, with 15 bases between. The CDR3 DNA reads TGTGCCAGCAGCGTAGGGGGGAGACTAGATCCCTACGAGCAGTACTTC. Translating it yields CASSVGGRLDPYEQYF.

CDR3 protein: CASSLGQADRGYTF. The CDR3 DNA reads as TGCGCCAGCAGCTTGGGGCAGGCAGATCGGGGCTACACCTTC. The chain couples TRBV5-1 to TRBJ1-2; D is unresolved. The V and J ends lost 0 bases and 8 bases respectively, with 14 bases between them. The germline V gene has CDR1 SGHRS and CDR2 YFSETQ. The CDR3 consists of 14 residues.

The rearrangement uses TRBV4-1 and TRBJ1-2; TRBD1 is a possible D gene (5 bases). V dropped 0 bases and J dropped 5 bases, with 10 bases sitting between them. Germline CDR1 MGHRA, CDR2 YSYEKL. The CDR3 totals 14 residues. The CDR3 sequence is CASSQDSGRYGYTF. CDR3 DNA: TGCGCCAGCAGCCAAGATTCAGGGAGGTATGGCTACACCTTC.

V and J are TRBV9 and TRBJ1-2; D unclear. The CDR3 is 12 amino acids. V shed 4 bases and J shed 4 bases, with 8 bases lying between them. From germline, CDR1 is SGDLS and CDR2 YYNGEE. CDR3 amino acids: CASSPEGYGYTF. CDR3 nucleotides: TGTGCCAGCAGCCCCGAGGGCTATGGCTACACCTTC.

This clone was detected only once. The chain has TRBV5-4 and TRBJ1-1; D is undetermined. Trimming took off 4 bases at V and 3 bases at J, with 19 bases between the two ends. Germline V gene lookup returns CDR1 SGHNT and CDR2 YYREEE (reference sequence). The CDR3 contains 16 residues. The CDR3 DNA reads as TGTGCCAGCAGCGCTGCGGCAGGCCGCGGGGACACTGAAGCTTTCTTT. This translates into CASSAAAGRGDTEAFF.

This clone has a single count. The rearrangement joins TRBV19 to TRBJ2-5; D possibly corresponds to TRBD1 (6 bases). The CDR3 sequence is 14 residues long. CDR1 and CDR2 (germline): LNHDA, SQIVND (reference sequence). The V gene lost 4 bases and the J gene lost 2 bases, with 11 bases spanning the gap. For the CDR3, the DNA is TGTGCCAGTAGTACGACAGGAGGTCAAGAGACCCAGTACTTC. It yields the protein CASSTTGGQETQYF.

The V gene is TRBV29-1, the J gene TRBJ1-2, with 7 bases fitting TRBD1. The V segment lost 0 bases and the J segment 7 bases; nucleotides outside the gene matches: 32. This CDR3 is 22 amino acids long. CDR1 is SQVTM, CDR2 ANQGSEA, per germline. This CDR3 reads CSVEEIGDSLGVRTTGLGGYTF. CDR3 nucleotide sequence: TGCAGCGTTGAAGAAATAGGGGATAGTCTCGGTGTTCGGACGACAGGGCTCGGTGGCTACACCTTC.

The gene calls are TRBV6-1 and TRBJ1-1; 10 positions agree with TRBD1. The ends lost 3 bases at V and 5 bases at J; junction bases unmatched: 6. Germline values: CDR1 MNHNS, CDR2 SASEGT. The CDR3 has 15 residues. The CDR3 protein is CASSEPGQGRTEAFF. The CDR3 DNA reads as TGTGCCAGCAGTGAGCCGGGACAGGGGCGGACTGAAGCTTTCTTT.

The chain employs TRBV6-6 and TRBJ2-5, with 7 bases identical to TRBD1. Germline values: CDR1 MNHNY, CDR2 SVGAGI (reference sequence). V dropped 6 bases and J dropped 4; count of bases not matched to a gene: 8. The CDR3 loop spans 14 amino acids. The CDR3 loop reads CASSHDRAVETQYF. Written as DNA, the CDR3 is TGTGCCAGCAGCCATGACAGGGCAGTAGAGACCCAGTACTTC.

CDR3 bases: TGTGCCAGCAGCCCAACTAGCGGGAGATCCCATACGCAGTATTTT. Translated: CASSPTSGRSHTQYF. J is TRBJ2-3 and V is TRBV11-1; 11 bases line up with TRBD2. The V gene's germline CDR1 is SGHAT and CDR2 FQDESV (reference sequence). This CDR3 region has 15 residues. Trimming removed 5 bases from V and 7 bases from J; junction bases left unmatched: 8.

The chain combines TRBV7-2 with TRBJ2-1; 8 bases align to TRBD2. Trimming removed 5 bases from V and 2 bases from J; junction bases left unmatched: 8. Germline V gene sequence: CDR1 SGHTA, CDR2 FQGNSA. CDR3 size: 16 residues. The CDR3 DNA is TGTGCCAGCAGCGTCCGCTTAGCGGGGACCTACAATGAGCAGTTCTTC. Translated: CASSVRLAGTYNEQFF.

The chain joins TRBV27 to TRBJ1-1; D unresolved. Germline loops: CDR1 MNHEY, CDR2 SMNVEV (reference sequence). CDR3 length equals 14 residues. V was pared by 4 bases and J by 2 bases, with 11 bases between. DNA of the CDR3: TGTGCCAGCAGTTCGGTTACAGTTAACACTGAAGCTTTCTTT. It codes for CASSSVTVNTEAFF.

The chain combines TRBV4-2 with TRBJ2-7; D is possibly TRBD1 (6 bases). Germline V gene lookup returns CDR1 LGHNA and CDR2 YNFKEQ. The CDR3 loop spans 16 amino acids. The V and J ends lost 0 bases and 4 bases respectively, with 16 bases between them. The CDR3 coding sequence is TGTGCCAGCAGCCAAGATTTGGGCAGGGGTCGGTACGAGCAGTACTTC. Translation: CASSQDLGRGRYEQYF.

The V call is TRBV10-3, the J call TRBJ1-1, with D possibly TRBD1 on 5 matching bases. V was shortened by 10 bases and J by 1 base, with 13 bases between the two germline ends. The CDR3 is made up of 13 amino acids. Germline V CDR1 and CDR2: ENHRY, SYGVKD. The CDR3 loop reads CANSDGGNTEAFF. CDR3 DNA: TGTGCCAACTCGGACGGGGGGAACACTGAAGCTTTCTTT.

The V call is TRBV9, the J call TRBJ2-1; TRBD1 aligns across 10 bases. The CDR3 length is 18 residues. With V trimmed by 2 bases and J by 0 bases, 8 bases remained unmatched. In germline, CDR1 is SGDLS, CDR2 YYNGEE. CDR3: CASSVLAGTGASYNEQFF. In nucleotides, the CDR3 is TGTGCCAGCAGCGTTCTCGCCGGGACAGGGGCCTCCTACAATGAGCAGTTCTTC.